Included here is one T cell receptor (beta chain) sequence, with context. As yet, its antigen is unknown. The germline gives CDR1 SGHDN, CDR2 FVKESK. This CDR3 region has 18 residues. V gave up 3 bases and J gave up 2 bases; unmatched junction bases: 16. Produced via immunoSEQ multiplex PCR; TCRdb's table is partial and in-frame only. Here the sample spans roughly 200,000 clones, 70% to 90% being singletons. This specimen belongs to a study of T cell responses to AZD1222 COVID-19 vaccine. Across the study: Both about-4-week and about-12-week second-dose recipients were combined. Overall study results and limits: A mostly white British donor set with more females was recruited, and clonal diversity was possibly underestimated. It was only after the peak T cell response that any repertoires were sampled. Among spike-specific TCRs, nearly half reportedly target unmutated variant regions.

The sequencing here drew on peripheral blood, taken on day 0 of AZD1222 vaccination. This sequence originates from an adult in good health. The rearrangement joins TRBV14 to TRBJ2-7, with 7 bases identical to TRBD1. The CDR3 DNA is TGTGCCAGCAGCCACGCTCGACAGGGAGTCAACTCAGCCTACGAGCAGTACTTC. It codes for CASSHARQGVNSAYEQYF.